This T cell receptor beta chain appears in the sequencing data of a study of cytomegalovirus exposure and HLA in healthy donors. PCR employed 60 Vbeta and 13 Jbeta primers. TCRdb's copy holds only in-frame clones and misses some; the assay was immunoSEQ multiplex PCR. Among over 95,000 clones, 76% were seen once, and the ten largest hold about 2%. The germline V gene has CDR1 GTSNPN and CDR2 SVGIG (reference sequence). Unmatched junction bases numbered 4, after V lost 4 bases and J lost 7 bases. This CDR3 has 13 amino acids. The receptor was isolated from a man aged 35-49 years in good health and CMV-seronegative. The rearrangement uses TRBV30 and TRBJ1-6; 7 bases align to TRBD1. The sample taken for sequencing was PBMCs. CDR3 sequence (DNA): TGTGCCTGGATGGCAGGGGGGAATTCACCCCTCCACTTT. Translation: CAWMAGGNSPLHF. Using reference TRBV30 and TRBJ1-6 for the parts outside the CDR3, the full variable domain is SQTIHQWPATLVQPVGSPLSLECTVEGTSNPNLYWYRQAAGRGLQLLFYSVGIGQISSEVPQNLSASRPQDRQFILSSKKLLLSDSGFYLCAWMAGGNSPLHFGNGTRLTVT.